The rows below give T cell receptor beta chains drawn from one sample of a study of CXCR3-negative and CXCR3-positive naive CD8 T cells. TCRdb reprocessed the 5' RACE reads, with one entry per CDR3 protein and no DNA. This table lists several thousand distinct CDR3 sequences. Sequenced sample: naive CXCR3- CD8+ T cells from blood. These receptors were collected from a human donor in good health. Some clones in this sample may be carry-over from other donors' samples. The CDR3 runs from the conserved cysteine through the conserved F or W. Size values are once, few and many counts, or a class for expanded clones, and some rows have none.

CDR3 protein: CASSERYDQPQHF
clone size: .
V gene: TRBV14
J gene: TRBJ1-5

CDR3 protein: CASGEPGQGQNTEAFF
clone size: .
V gene: TRBV25-1
J gene: TRBJ1-1

CDR3 protein: CASEPTRAGDNQPQHF
clone size: .
V gene: TRBV6-1
J gene: TRBJ1-5

CDR3 protein: CASSRPGPLGYTF
clone size: medium-sized
V gene: TRBV7-9
J gene: TRBJ1-2

CDR3 protein: CASSFAAPGTEAFF
clone size: .
V gene: TRBV6-5
J gene: TRBJ1-1

CDR3 protein: CSAGGAYEQYF
clone size: medium-sized
V gene: TRBV29-1
J gene: TRBJ2-7

CDR3 protein: CASTDRGRTEAFF
clone size: medium-sized
V gene: TRBV27
J gene: TRBJ1-1

CDR3 protein: CASSLGPGAGGPDTQYF
clone size: .
V gene: TRBV7-2
J gene: TRBJ2-3

CDR3 protein: CASSLNYQETQYF
clone size: medium-sized
V gene: TRBV12-3/TRBV12-4
J gene: TRBJ2-5

CDR3 protein: CASSFHRQGSYGYTF
clone size: .
V gene: TRBV12-3/TRBV12-4
J gene: TRBJ1-2

CDR3 protein: CASTSGTSRETQYF
clone size: medium-sized
V gene: TRBV11-3
J gene: TRBJ2-5

CDR3 protein: CASSGGLRSTDTQYF
clone size: medium-sized
V gene: TRBV7-9
J gene: TRBJ2-3

CDR3 protein: CATSRDRQGGQPQHF
clone size: medium-sized
V gene: TRBV15
J gene: TRBJ1-5

CDR3 protein: CASSSGTSGSPFQLRTQYF
clone size: .
V gene: TRBV5-8
J gene: TRBJ2-3

CDR3 protein: CASSLATSSEQYF
clone size: .
V gene: TRBV7-2
J gene: TRBJ2-7

CDR3 protein: CSVEFAGADTQYF
clone size: .
V gene: TRBV29-1
J gene: TRBJ2-3

CDR3 protein: CSARPSGRVVVHEQYF
clone size: medium-sized
V gene: TRBV20-1
J gene: TRBJ2-7

CDR3 protein: CSARNSMDYNEQFF
clone size: .
V gene: TRBV20-1
J gene: TRBJ2-1

CDR3 protein: CASSSEGYNEQFF
clone size: .
V gene: TRBV5-1
J gene: TRBJ2-1

CDR3 protein: CASSLAQNYEQYF
clone size: .
V gene: TRBV5-1
J gene: TRBJ2-7

CDR3 protein: CASSESWTDQETQYF
clone size: medium-sized
V gene: TRBV10-2
J gene: TRBJ2-5

CDR3 protein: CASSYPGTGDPEAFF
clone size: medium-sized
V gene: TRBV13
J gene: TRBJ1-1

CDR3 protein: CASSVPGLAGENTGELFF
clone size: medium-sized
V gene: TRBV2
J gene: TRBJ2-2

CDR3 protein: CATSRDLGQGASGEQYF
clone size: .
V gene: TRBV15
J gene: TRBJ2-7

CDR3 protein: CASSQKDGSYEQYF
clone size: .
V gene: TRBV4-1
J gene: TRBJ2-7

CDR3 protein: CASRGQGPNTGELFF
clone size: medium-sized
V gene: TRBV2
J gene: TRBJ2-2

CDR3 protein: CASSGTEGTYEQYF
clone size: medium-sized
V gene: TRBV2
J gene: TRBJ2-7

CDR3 protein: CAISEGTDHTDTQYF
clone size: .
V gene: TRBV10-3
J gene: TRBJ2-3

CDR3 protein: CVSSGQGKETQYF
clone size: .
V gene: TRBV6-5
J gene: TRBJ2-5

CDR3 protein: CASSQEVSSEQFF
clone size: .
V gene: TRBV4-3
J gene: TRBJ2-1

CDR3 protein: CASSLESAGVGTEAFF
clone size: .
V gene: TRBV7-2
J gene: TRBJ1-1